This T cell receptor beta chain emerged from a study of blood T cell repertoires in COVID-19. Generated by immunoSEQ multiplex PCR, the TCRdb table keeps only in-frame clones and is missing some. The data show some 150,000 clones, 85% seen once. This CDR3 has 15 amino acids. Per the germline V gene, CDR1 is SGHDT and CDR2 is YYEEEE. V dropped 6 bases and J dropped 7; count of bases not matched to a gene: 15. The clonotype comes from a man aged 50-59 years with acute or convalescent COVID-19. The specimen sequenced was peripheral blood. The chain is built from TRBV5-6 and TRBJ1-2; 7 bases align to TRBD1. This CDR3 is CASTQRVDHRGGYTF. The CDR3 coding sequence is TGTGCCAGCACCCAGAGGGTAGATCACAGGGGTGGCTACACCTTC.